The 17 T cell receptor beta chains in this list originate from one sample, sequenced in a study of identical twins. One entry per CDR3 protein results from TCRdb running MiXCR on the 5' RACE reads. The sample shows approximately 500,000 distinct CDR3 sequences, more than 20% of them seen only once. The same specimen was also included in a second study, on T cells expressing NK-cell markers.

The sequencing sample was made of CD4+ T cells sorted from blood. Receptors were obtained from a woman aged 18 to 35 in good health.

This clonotype showed up just a few times. This chain connects TRBV7-9 to TRBJ2-5, with D hard to call. From germline, CDR1 is SEHNR and CDR2 FQNEAQ (reference sequence). The CDR3 extends over 14 amino acids. V was shortened by 3 bases and J by 2 bases, with 10 bases between the two germline ends. The CDR3 nucleotides read TGTGCCAGCAGCTTTTTGACAAGACAAGAGACCCAGTACTTC. Translation gives CASSFLTRQETQYF.

This clonotype was detected a few times. This chain connects TRBV3-1 to TRBJ2-2; D is ambiguous. Germline V gene sequence: CDR1 LGHDT, CDR2 YNNKEL (reference sequence). The CDR3 has 16 amino acids. V was pared by 0 bases and J by 4 bases, with 12 bases between. The CDR3 region is CASSQDYTDTTGELFF. The CDR3 bases are TGTGCCAGCAGCCAAGATTACACAGATACCACCGGGGAGCTGTTTTTT.

This clonotype showed up just a few times. The chain links TRBV5-1 to TRBJ2-3, with no clear D. CDR1 SGHRS and CDR2 YFSETQ come from the germline V gene. The V gene lost 2 bases and the J gene lost 3 bases, with 7 bases spanning the gap. The CDR3 covers 13 residues. The CDR3, as DNA: TGCGCCAGCAGCTTATACGAGACAGATACGCAGTATTTT. Amino acids: CASSLYETDTQYF.

At least ten counts were recorded for this clonotype. The chain joins TRBV10-3 to TRBJ2-7; weak D call: TRBD1 (7 bases). Germline V CDR1 and CDR2: ENHRY, SYGVKD. The V gene lost 6 bases and the J gene lost 4 bases, with 19 bases spanning the gap. The CDR3 has 15 residues. The CDR3 reads CAIRTRQGGIYEQYF. The CDR3 DNA follows: TGTGCCATCAGGACCCGCCAGGGGGGAATATACGAGCAGTACTTC.

This clonotype appeared a few times. The gene calls are TRBV6-2 or TRBV6-3 and TRBJ2-7, with D hard to call. The CDR3 covers 12 residues. Trimming stripped 5 bases from V and 5 bases from J, with 10 bases between. Germline CDR1 MNHEY, CDR2 SVGEGT. The CDR3 region has the DNA TGTGCCAGCAGTGCCCGACAAGACGAGCAGTACTTC. As protein: CASSARQDEQYF.

The rearrangement joins TRBV5-1 to TRBJ2-6; D not resolved. The CDR3 is made up of 15 amino acids. V was clipped by 2 bases and J by 3 bases, with 9 bases between them. From germline, CDR1 is SGHRS and CDR2 YFSETQ. The CDR3 region has the DNA TGCGCCAGCAGCTTTAACGGCGATGGGGCCAACGTCCTGACTTTC. As protein: CASSFNGDGANVLTF.

This clonotype was detected a few times. The gene calls are TRBV5-1 and TRBJ2-3; D gene unclear. Per germline, CDR1 SGHRS and CDR2 YFSETQ. V was pared by 6 bases and J by 0 bases, with 5 bases between. The CDR3 is 12 residues long. The DNA for the CDR3 is TGCGCCAGCAAACGGAGCACAGATACGCAGTATTTT. Translation gives CASKRSTDTQYF.

The chain joins TRBV9 to TRBJ2-2, with 7 nucleotides matching TRBD2. The CDR3 spans 16 residues. The J segment lost 0 bases and the V segment lost 2 bases, leaving 4 bases of the junction unmatched. Germline values: CDR1 SGDLS, CDR2 YYNGEE. The CDR3 bases are TGTGCCAGCAGCGTTGAAGCGGGGTCGAACACCGGGGAGCTGTTTTTT. This translates into CASSVEAGSNTGELFF.

This clonotype has more than one count but fewer than ten. The chain carries TRBV12-3 or TRBV12-4 and TRBJ1-2; no reliable D call. V gave up 1 base and J gave up 5 bases, with 14 bases separating them. The CDR3 spans 15 residues. CDR3 coding DNA: TGTGCCAGCAGTTTAGTGTCCAGCTTTGCTTATGGCTACACCTTC. Its translation is CASSLVSSFAYGYTF.

A single count supports this clonotype. The rearrangement links TRBV30 to TRBJ2-7, with a tentative D call TRBD2 (6 bases). CDR1 and CDR2 from the germline V gene are GTSNPN and SVGIG (reference sequence). The CDR3 runs to 13 residues. The V end lost 3 bases, the J end lost 1 base, and 10 bases lay between the germline ends. CDR3 DNA: TGTGCCTGGAGCCGCGGGGCTTCCTACGAGCAGTACTTC. Its protein product is CAWSRGASYEQYF. The whole variable domain, remainder taken from reference TRBV30 and TRBJ2-7, is SQTIHQWPATLVQPVGSPLSLECTVEGTSNPNLYWYRQAAGRGLQLLFYSVGIGQISSEVPQNLSASRPQDRQFILSSKKLLLSDSGFYLCAWSRGASYEQYFGPGTRLTVT.

This clonotype was observed at least ten times. This rearrangement joins TRBV12-3 or TRBV12-4 to TRBJ1-1, with D possibly matching TRBD1 (6 bases). Trimming removed 6 bases at V and 4 bases at J, with 15 bases between. The CDR3 has 14 residues. The CDR3 DNA follows: TGTGCCAGCAGCCAACCTCAGGGGAGCACTGAAGCTTTCTTT. It is translated as CASSQPQGSTEAFF.

In this sample, this clonotype turned up many times. A read error may produce the germline difference seen at one junction end. The chain uses TRBV5-1 and TRBJ1-1; D is uncertain. Per germline, CDR1 SGHRS and CDR2 YFSETQ. This CDR3 region has 12 residues. This CDR3 reads CASSSGYTEAFF. CDR3 in DNA: TGTGCCAGCAGCTCAGGCTACACTGAAGCTTTCTTT.

The rearrangement links TRBV12-3 or TRBV12-4 to TRBJ2-2; D may be TRBD1 (6 bases). The V end lost 6 bases, the J end lost 3 bases, and 11 bases lay between the germline ends. CDR3 length: 14 residues. The CDR3 loop reads CASRSRTDTGELFF. The DNA of the CDR3 is TGTGCCAGCAGATCCCGGACAGACACCGGGGAGCTGTTTTTT.

The chain uses TRBV7-2 and TRBJ2-3; either TRBD1 or TRBD2 may fit D (5 bases each). V dropped 4 bases and J dropped 8 bases, with 10 bases sitting between them. CDR3 size: 12 residues. Germline-derived CDR1 and CDR2 are SGHTA and FQGNSA. CDR3 bases: TGTGCCAGCAGCTCCCCTGGGGGTACGCAGTATTTT. Protein: CASSSPGGTQYF.

This chain uses TRBV20-1 with TRBJ1-1; perhaps TRBD1 as D (6 bases). CDR1 DFQATT and CDR2 SNEGSKA come from the germline V gene (reference sequence). This CDR3 comprises 15 residues. Deletions cut 0 bases from V and 6 bases from J, with 17 bases between. The CDR3 reads CSARDRGRGSAEAFF. The CDR3 DNA is TGCAGTGCTAGAGATCGGGGGCGGGGTTCCGCTGAAGCTTTCTTT.

The V gene is TRBV15, the J gene TRBJ2-1, with unresolved D. This CDR3 has 17 residues. Germline V gene data show CDR1 as LNHNV and CDR2 as YYDKDF (reference sequence). V dropped 0 bases and J dropped 0 bases, with 12 bases sitting between them. The CDR3 reads CATSRDQATSSYNEQFF. The CDR3 region has the DNA TGTGCCACCAGCAGAGATCAAGCTACCAGCTCCTACAATGAGCAGTTCTTC.

This clonotype was observed a handful of times. The V and J genes are TRBV25-1 and TRBJ2-1; D is possibly TRBD2 (6 bases). Trimming stripped 2 bases from V and 6 bases from J, with 14 bases between. The CDR3 has 15 amino acids. Germline V lookup: CDR1 MGHDK, CDR2 SYGVNS. DNA of the CDR3: TGTGCCAGCAGTGAAAAGGCGGAGGGTCGCAATGAGCAGTTCTTC. Translated, it gives CASSEKAEGRNEQFF.